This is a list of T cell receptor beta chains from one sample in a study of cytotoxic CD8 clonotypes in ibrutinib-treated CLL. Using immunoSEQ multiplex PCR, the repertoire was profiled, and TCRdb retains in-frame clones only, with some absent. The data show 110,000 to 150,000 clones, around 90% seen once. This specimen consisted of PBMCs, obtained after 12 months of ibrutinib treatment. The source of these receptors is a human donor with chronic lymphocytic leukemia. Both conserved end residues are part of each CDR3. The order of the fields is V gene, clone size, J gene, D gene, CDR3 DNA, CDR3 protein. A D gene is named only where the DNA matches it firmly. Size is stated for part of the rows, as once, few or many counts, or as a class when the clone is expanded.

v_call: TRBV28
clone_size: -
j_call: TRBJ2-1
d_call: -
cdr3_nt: TGTGCCAGCAGTCCCTTTCTCCAGGAGCAGTTCTTC
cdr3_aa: CASSPFLQEQFF

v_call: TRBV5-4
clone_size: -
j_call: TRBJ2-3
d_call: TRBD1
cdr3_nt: TGTGCCAGCAGCCACGGGACAGGGGCAGATACGCAGTATTTT
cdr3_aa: CASSHGTGADTQYF

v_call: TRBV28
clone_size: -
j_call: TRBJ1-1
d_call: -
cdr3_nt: TGTGCCAGCAGTTTGGGGGGTTATCGGGTGCGAACTGAAGCTTTCTTT
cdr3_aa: CASSLGGYRVRTEAFF

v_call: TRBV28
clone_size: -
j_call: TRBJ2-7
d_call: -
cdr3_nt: TGTGCCAGCAGTTTAAAGGGATACGAGCAGTACTTC
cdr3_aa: CASSLKGYEQYF

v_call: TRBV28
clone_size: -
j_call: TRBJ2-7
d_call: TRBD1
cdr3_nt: TGTGCCAGCAGGACAGGGCGTTTCTACGAGCAGTACTTC
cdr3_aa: CASRTGRFYEQYF

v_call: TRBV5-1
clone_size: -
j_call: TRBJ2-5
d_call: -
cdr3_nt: TGCGCCAGCAGCTTGTCAATAAAAGGAGGGGAGACCCAGTACTTC
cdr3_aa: CASSLSIKGGETQYF

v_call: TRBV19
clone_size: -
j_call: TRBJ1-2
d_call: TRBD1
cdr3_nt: TGTGCCAGTAGTGGACTACAGGGGGGCGGCGGCTACACCTTC
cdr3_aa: CASSGLQGGGGYTF

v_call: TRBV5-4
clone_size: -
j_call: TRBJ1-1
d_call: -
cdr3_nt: TGTGCCAGCAACCCCTGGCAGTACGGGGACACTGAAGCTTTCTTT
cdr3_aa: CASNPWQYGDTEAFF

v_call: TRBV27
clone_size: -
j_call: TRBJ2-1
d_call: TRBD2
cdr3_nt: TGTGCCAGCAGGTACCTGGCCGGGACTAGCGGGTACAATGAGCAGTTCTTC
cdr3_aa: CASRYLAGTSGYNEQFF

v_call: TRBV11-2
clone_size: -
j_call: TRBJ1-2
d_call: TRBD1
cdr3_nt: TGTGCCAGCAGCTTAGGGGCAGGGGGCGGCTATGGCTACACCTTC
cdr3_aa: CASSLGAGGGYGYTF

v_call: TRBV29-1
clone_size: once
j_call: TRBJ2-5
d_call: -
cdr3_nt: TGCAGCGTGGGTGGGACTCCCCAGAGGAGGGGTGAGACCCAGTACTTC
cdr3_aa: CSVGGTPQRRGETQYF

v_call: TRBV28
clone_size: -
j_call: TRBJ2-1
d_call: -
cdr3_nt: TGTGCCAGCAGTTCCACCCGGGGCCTGGCGTCCTACAATGAGCAGTTCTTC
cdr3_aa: CASSSTRGLASYNEQFF

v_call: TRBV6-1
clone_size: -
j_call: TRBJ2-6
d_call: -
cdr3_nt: TGTGCCAGCAGTGTGGCCATCTCTGGGGCCAACGTCCTGACTTTC
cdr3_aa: CASSVAISGANVLTF

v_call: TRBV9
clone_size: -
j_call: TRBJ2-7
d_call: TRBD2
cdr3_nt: TGTGCCAGCAGCGGAGCTAGCGGGGGCCACGAGCAGTACTTC
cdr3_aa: CASSGASGGHEQYF

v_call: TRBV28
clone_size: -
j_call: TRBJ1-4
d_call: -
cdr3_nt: TGTGCCAGCAGTTTGTATGTAACTAATGAAAAACTGTTTTTT
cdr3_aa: CASSLYVTNEKLFF

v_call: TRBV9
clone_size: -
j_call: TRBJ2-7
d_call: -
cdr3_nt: TGTGCCAGCAGCGTAGGCTTCACCGGGGTTATAGAGCAGTACTTC
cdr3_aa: CASSVGFTGVIEQYF

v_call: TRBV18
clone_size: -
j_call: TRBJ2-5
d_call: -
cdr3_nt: TGTGCCAGCTCCTCCGGACCAAACCAAGAGACCCAGTACTTC
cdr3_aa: CASSSGPNQETQYF

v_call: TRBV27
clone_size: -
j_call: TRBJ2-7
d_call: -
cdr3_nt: TGTGCCAGCAGTATCTCGGGACTCTACGAGCAGTACTTC
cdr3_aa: CASSISGLYEQYF

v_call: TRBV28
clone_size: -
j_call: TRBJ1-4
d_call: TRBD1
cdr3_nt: TGTGCCAGCAGGACTAACAGGGGGCCGAAGGGTGAAAAACTGTTTTTT
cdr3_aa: CASRTNRGPKGEKLFF

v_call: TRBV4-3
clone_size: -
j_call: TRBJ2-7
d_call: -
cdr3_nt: TGCGCCAGCAGCCAAGGACTGGGCTCCTACGAGCAGTACTTC
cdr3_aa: CASSQGLGSYEQYF

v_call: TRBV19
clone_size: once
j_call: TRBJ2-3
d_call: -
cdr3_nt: TGTGCCAGTAGTACTCCCGGGACTTCTAGCACAGATACGCAGTATTTT
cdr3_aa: CASSTPGTSSTDTQYF

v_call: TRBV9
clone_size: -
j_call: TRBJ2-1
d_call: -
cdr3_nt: TGTGCCAGCAGCGTAGCAGGGGAGCAGTTCTTC
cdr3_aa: CASSVAGEQFF

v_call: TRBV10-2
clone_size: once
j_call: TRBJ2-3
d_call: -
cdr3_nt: TGCGCCGTCCGGGACACCTCTAGCACAGATACGCAGTATTTT
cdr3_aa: CAVRDTSSTDTQYF